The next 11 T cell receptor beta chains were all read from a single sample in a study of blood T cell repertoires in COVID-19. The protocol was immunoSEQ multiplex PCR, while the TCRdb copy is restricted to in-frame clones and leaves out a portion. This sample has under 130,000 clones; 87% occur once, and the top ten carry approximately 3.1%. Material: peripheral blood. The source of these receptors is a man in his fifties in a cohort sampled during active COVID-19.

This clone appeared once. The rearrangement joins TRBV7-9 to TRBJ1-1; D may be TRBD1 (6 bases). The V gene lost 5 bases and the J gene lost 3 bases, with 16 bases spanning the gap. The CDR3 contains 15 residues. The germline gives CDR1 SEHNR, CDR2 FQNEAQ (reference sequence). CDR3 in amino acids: CASSRIQGSDTEAFF. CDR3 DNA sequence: TGTGCCAGCAGCAGGATACAGGGTTCGGACACTGAAGCTTTCTTT.

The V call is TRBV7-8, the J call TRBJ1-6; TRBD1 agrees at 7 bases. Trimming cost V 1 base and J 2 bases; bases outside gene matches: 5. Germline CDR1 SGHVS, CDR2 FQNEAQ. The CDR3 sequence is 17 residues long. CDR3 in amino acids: CASSLGQGNAYNSPLHF. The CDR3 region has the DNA TGTGCCAGCAGCTTAGGACAGGGCAACGCCTATAATTCACCCCTCCACTTT.

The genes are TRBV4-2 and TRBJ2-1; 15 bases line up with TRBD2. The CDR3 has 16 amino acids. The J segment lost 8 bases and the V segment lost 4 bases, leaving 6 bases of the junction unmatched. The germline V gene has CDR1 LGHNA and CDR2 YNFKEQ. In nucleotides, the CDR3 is TGTGCCAGCAGCCTACGGACTAGCGGGGGGGCTGATGAGCAGTTCTTC. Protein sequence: CASSLRTSGGADEQFF.

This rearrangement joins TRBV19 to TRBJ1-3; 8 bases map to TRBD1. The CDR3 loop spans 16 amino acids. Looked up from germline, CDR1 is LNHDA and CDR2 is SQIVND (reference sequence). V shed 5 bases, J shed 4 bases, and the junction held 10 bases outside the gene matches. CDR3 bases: TGTGCCAGTAGTCTCACGACAGGGGTTCACGGAAACACCATATATTTT. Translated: CASSLTTGVHGNTIYF.

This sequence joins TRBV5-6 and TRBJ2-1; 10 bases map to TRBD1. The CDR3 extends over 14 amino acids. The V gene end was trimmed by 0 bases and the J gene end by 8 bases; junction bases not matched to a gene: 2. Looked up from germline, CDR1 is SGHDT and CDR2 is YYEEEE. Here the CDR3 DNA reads TGTGCCAGCAGCTTGGGACAGGGGGCGTATGAGCAGTTCTTC. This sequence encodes CASSLGQGAYEQFF.

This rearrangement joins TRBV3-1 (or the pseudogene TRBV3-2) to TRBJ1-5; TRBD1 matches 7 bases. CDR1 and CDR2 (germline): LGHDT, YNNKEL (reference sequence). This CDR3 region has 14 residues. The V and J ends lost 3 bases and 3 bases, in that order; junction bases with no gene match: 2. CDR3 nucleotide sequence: TGTGCCAGCAGCCACGGACAGGCCAATCAGCCCCAGCATTTT. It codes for CASSHGQANQPQHF.

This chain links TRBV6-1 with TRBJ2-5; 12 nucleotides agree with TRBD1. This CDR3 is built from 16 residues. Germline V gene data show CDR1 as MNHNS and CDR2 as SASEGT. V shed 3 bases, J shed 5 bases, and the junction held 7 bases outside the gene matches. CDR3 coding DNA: TGTGCCAGCAGTGATTCCGGGACAGGGGGCGTCGAGACCCAGTACTTC. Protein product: CASSDSGTGGVETQYF.

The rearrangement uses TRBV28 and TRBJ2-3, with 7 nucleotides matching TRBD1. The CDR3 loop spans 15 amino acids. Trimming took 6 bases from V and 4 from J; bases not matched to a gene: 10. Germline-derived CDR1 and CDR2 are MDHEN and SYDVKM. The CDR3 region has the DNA TGTGCCAGCAGCCTACAGGGGTTAAATCCAGATACGCAGTATTTT. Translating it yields CASSLQGLNPDTQYF. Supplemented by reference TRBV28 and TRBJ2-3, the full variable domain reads DVKVTQSSRYLVKRTGEKVFLECVQDMDHENMFWYRQDPGLGLRLIYFSYDVKMKEKGDIPEGYSVSREKKERFSLILESASTNQTSMYLCASSLQGLNPDTQYFGPGTRLTVL.

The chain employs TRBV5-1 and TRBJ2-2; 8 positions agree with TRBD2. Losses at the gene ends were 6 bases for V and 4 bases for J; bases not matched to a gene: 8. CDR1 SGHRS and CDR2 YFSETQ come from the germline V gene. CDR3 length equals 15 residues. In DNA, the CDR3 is TGCGCCAGCATTCTAGGGCTAGCGGGCACCGGGGAGCTGTTTTTT. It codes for CASILGLAGTGELFF.

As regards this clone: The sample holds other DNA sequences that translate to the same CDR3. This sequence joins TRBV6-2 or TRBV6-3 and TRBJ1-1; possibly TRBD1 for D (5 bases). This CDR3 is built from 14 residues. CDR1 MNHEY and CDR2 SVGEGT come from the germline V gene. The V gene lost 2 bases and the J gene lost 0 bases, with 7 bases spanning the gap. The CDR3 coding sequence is TGTGCCAGCAGTTACGGGGGGATGAACACTGAAGCTTTCTTT. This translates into CASSYGGMNTEAFF.

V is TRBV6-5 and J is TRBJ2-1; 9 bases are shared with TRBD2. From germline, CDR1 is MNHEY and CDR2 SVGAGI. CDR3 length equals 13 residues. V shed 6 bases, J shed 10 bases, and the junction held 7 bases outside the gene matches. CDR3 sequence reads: CASSLAGRWEQFF. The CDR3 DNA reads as TGTGCCAGCAGCCTAGCGGGGCGTTGGGAGCAGTTCTTC.